This T cell receptor (beta chain) came from a study of cytomegalovirus exposure and HLA in healthy donors. General observations from the study: High sensitivity and specificity were reportedly achieved when the classifier diagnosed cytomegalovirus status.

V lost 4 bases to trimming and J lost 0 bases, with 13 bases between them. The CDR3 is made up of 15 amino acids. Germline-derived CDR1 and CDR2 are SGDLS and YYNGEE. As regards this clone: What it binds is unknown.

This PCR relied on a set of 60 Vbeta primers and 13 Jbeta primers. Generated by immunoSEQ multiplex PCR, the TCRdb table keeps only in-frame clones and is missing some. The sample lists some 110,000 clones, about 80% occurring once. What was sequenced was PBMCs. The V gene is TRBV9, the J gene TRBJ1-1, with D perhaps TRBD1 (6 bases). The clonotype comes from a woman between 18 and 30 years old in good health and CMV-seropositive. In DNA form, the CDR3 reads TGTGCCAGCAGCCCCCGACAGGTACTGAACACTGAAGCTTTCTTT. Amino acids: CASSPRQVLNTEAFF.